This T cell receptor beta chain was recovered during a study of a mutant IDH1 vaccine in newly diagnosed glioma. About the research overall: Vaccines were begun 4-6 weeks after radiotherapy alone, or with temozolomide cycles. Former treatment meant radiotherapy, temozolomide, or both; the majority had gotten both.

In the case of this clone: Its antigen is still unknown.

The time point was: week 47, end of study. Each dose delivered 300 ug of mutant IDH1 20-mer peptide subcutaneously with imiquimod. Per germline, CDR1 SGHRS and CDR2 YFSETQ. CDR3 length equals 15 residues. V trimming: 3 bases; J trimming: 0 bases; junction bases outside the gene matches: 5. Clones were sequenced by immunoSEQ multiplex PCR, and TCRdb holds only the in-frame ones, with some missing. The sample holds about 56,000 clones; about four fifths are singletons and the top ten take 3% to 4%. The sequence was collected from a woman aged 50 to 60 with glioma. J is TRBJ2-7 and V is TRBV5-1; 8 bases match TRBD1. Specimen: PBMCs, collected from a glioma patient whose treatment included an IDH1 peptide vaccine. CDR3 DNA sequence: TGCGCCAGCAGCTCGGACAGGGATTACTCCTACGAGCAGTACTTC. Protein sequence: CASSSDRDYSYEQYF.